The sequence of this T cell receptor beta chain was determined in a study of T cell responses to AZD1222 COVID-19 vaccine. Note on this clone: Antigen: not known.

Study-wide findings and caveats: There were vaccine-associated CD4 TCRs across spike, dominant at 160-218 and 743-854.

V was shortened by 7 bases and J by 1 base, with 10 bases between the two germline ends. The CDR3 runs 13 residues. TCRdb keeps only in-frame clones here, not all; method: immunoSEQ multiplex PCR. The table records 110,000 to 150,000 clones, 90% to 95% of them present only once. The starting material was peripheral blood, obtained on day 0 of AZD1222 vaccination. This TCR derives from an adult in good health. The chain is built from TRBV12-3 or TRBV12-4 and TRBJ1-1, with D possibly matching TRBD1 (5 bases). The CDR3 sequence is CASTLTENTEAFF. The CDR3 coding sequence is TGTGCCAGCACCCTGACAGAGAACACTGAAGCTTTCTTT.